This T cell receptor (beta chain) is drawn from a study of CD8 T cells in ankylosing spondylitis (dated by TCRdb to 2016 to 2017). Background on the whole study: To find TCR variants linked to disease, the study profiled T cell receptor beta repertoires in ankylosing spondylitis patients and healthy donors. Peripheral blood was sampled, and synovial fluid was additionally collected from ankylosing spondylitis patients. The full study cohort was made up of about two dozen ankylosing spondylitis patients and roughly 100 healthy donors. The full study reports these points: A TCR beta motif made up of several highly homologous amino acid variants appeared to be characteristic of blood from ankylosing spondylitis patients. Significant enrichment of the disease-linked clones was reported in matched synovial fluid samples from ankylosing spondylitis patients. The disease-linked clones had a CD8+ phenotype and were found at relatively low frequencies in peripheral blood. Some TCR beta motif variants had previously been reported in synovial fluid and blood of reactive arthritis patients, which suggested common disease-initiation mechanisms.

The CDR3 measures 14 amino acids from cysteine to phenylalanine. Only CDR3 DNA is held: 42 bases, read in frame from base 1. Trimming costs V 4 bases and J 5 bases, and their ends lie 13 bases apart. CDR1 and CDR2, per the germline V gene, are SGDLS and YYNGEE. This clonotype was counted ten times or more. This clone's antigen is unknown. Base qualities are not at hand, and no much larger clone is one base apart. TCRdb names Illumina HiSeq 2500 as the instrument used. TCR beta libraries were prepared by quantitative 5'-RACE with molecular barcodes. The original pipeline was this. To identify disease-linked TCR variants, a new computational method was used, one built on a probabilistic model of VDJ rearrangement. TCRdb cleaned the public reads at Q25 with fastp, built clones with MiXCR and kept in-frame beta chains. CDR3 protein duplicates are merged, each entry listing the most common genes and DNA. What appears here as the V and J calls and clone size reflects TCRdb's work, not the paper's. In all, the sample holds roughly 42,000 distinct CDR3 sequences, and 2.5% to 3% of those were seen once. Clones ranked in the top ten supply 4.6% of the sample.

The rearranged chain carries TRBV9 and TRBJ2-1, with the D segment possibly TRBD1 or TRBD2, each aligning over 5 bases. The receptor was isolated from a male donor with ankylosing spondylitis or in good health (not recorded which). The sample was blood, either unsorted or a sorted T cell fraction (not recorded which). This receptor has the CDR3 CASSLGGVDNEQFF. The DNA is as follows: TGTGCCAGCAGCCTTGGGGGAGTTGACAATGAGCAGTTCTTC.